The rows below give T cell receptor beta chains drawn from one sample of a study of T cells in tuberculosis. Clones were sequenced by immunoSEQ multiplex PCR, and TCRdb holds only the in-frame ones, with some missing. Here the sample spans 30,000 or so clones, 90% being singletons. The sequenced sample was PBMCs. Receptors originate from a donor aged 10 to 29 with latent tuberculosis or without tuberculosis infection. The CDR3 runs from the conserved cysteine through the conserved F or W.

TRBV10-2 | CASRPTSGGTLSSYNEQFF
TRBV6-1 | CASNPGQGAREQYF
TRBV9 | CASSVAYRNEQFF
TRBV6-6 | CASMDGGQPQHF
TRBV6-6 | CASSPVGAGYGYTF
TRBV9 | CASSVGQGAHEKLFF
TRBV27 | CASKTRAVAEGNEQFF
TRBV7-2 | CASSILAGGPGTDTQYF
TRBV5-8 | CASSLEGQYYNEQFF
TRBV29-1 | CSVEVPFITAGDTDTQYF
TRBV19 | CASSKAGETQYF
TRBV5-5 | CASSLVQGYGYTF
TRBV2 | CASSRGRSTEAFF
TRBV7-2 | CASSSRPGDNSPLHF
TRBV15 | CAILSPGASGANVLTF
TRBV5-4 | CASSLVTGTAFGNGYTF
TRBV28 | CASSSGGVGYGYTF
TRBV25-1 | CASSEFKGIYEQYF
TRBV7-2 | CASSLTGNQPQHF
TRBV18 | CASSLDRAQAFF
TRBV25-1 | CASSEFMTGPNYGYTF
TRBV4-1 | CASTGQGGSPLHF
TRBV19 | CASSIDRGSEQYF
TRBV6-1 | CASSETPSGGNTGELFF
TRBV6-4 | CASRRTGDNSPLHF
TRBV19 | CASSLGGGNQPQHF
TRBV15 | CATSRDRVSNQPQHF
TRBV6-5 | CASSYSKAGEEPQHF
TRBV7-8 | CASSRQGVTSTDTQYF
TRBV5-1 | CASSPGQGGSTEAFF
TRBV7-2 | CASSPPQAGQGDEQYF
TRBV9 | CASSADTGNYGYTF
TRBV6-6 | CASRRDLQEGGYTF
TRBV28 | CASSLWDSRTNEKLFF
TRBV13 | CASSLVLVELFF